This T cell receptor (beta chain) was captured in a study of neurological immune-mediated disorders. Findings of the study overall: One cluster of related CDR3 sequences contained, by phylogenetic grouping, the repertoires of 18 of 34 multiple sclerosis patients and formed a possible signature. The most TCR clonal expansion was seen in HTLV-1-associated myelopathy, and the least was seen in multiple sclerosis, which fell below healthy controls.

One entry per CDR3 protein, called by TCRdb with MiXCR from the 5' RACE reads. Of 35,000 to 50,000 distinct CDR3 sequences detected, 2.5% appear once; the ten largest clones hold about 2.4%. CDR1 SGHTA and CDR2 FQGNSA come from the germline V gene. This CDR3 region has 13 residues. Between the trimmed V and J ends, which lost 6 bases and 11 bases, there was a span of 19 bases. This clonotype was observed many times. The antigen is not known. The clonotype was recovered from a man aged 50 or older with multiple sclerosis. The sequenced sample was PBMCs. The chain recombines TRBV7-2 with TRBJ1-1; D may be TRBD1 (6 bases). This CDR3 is CASSSKLQGPAFF. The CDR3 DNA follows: TGTGCCAGCAGTTCAAAATTACAGGGACCGGCTTTCTTT.